These 17 T cell receptor beta chains originate from one sample sequenced in a study of blood T cells in healthy people across ages. A second PCR of about 7 to 11 cycles used a sample-barcoded 5' primer and a J-beta primer mix. Via MiXCR, TCRdb re-called the 5' RACE reads, giving one row per CDR3 protein. The data contain roughly 830,000 distinct CDR3 sequences, around 62% of them singletons. The sample was blood. The receptor set was obtained from a young man in good health.

The CDR3 nucleotides are TGTGCCAGCAGCCAAACTGCGGGTGCCTACAATGAGCAGTACTTC. Translated, it gives CASSQTAGAYNEQYF. V gene TRBV14 combines with J gene TRBJ2-1; TRBD2 might be the D (5 bases). The DNA end lines up better with TRBJ2-7; the J call may be wrong. The V gene's germline CDR1 is SGHDN and CDR2 FVKESK. The CDR3 runs 15 residues.

The V and J genes are TRBV12-3 or TRBV12-4 and TRBJ1-4, with TRBD1 matching 8 bases. The CDR3 extends over 15 amino acids. V gave up 7 bases and J gave up 4 bases; unmatched junction bases: 8. CDR3 sequence reads: CASNQGAEGNEKLFF. CDR3 nucleotide sequence: TGTGCCAGCAACCAGGGGGCCGAGGGTAATGAAAAACTGTTTTTT.

This clonotype was seen a single time. V is TRBV7-2 and J is TRBJ2-3; no definite D call. The germline gives CDR1 SGHTA, CDR2 FQGNSA. The CDR3 runs to 14 residues. Trimming cost V 1 base and J 1 base, with 6 bases left between them. CDR3 in amino acids: CASSLVEGTDTQYF. The CDR3 DNA reads as TGTGCCAGCAGCTTAGTAGAGGGCACAGATACGCAGTATTTT.

The sample holds a few counts of this clonotype. The V gene is TRBV7-2, the J gene TRBJ2-1, with 7 nucleotides matching TRBD2. V trimming: 0 bases; J trimming: 9 bases; junction bases outside the gene matches: 5. The CDR3 consists of 14 residues. CDR1 is SGHTA and CDR2 is FQGNSA in the germline V gene. Here the CDR3 reads CASSLAEAGREQFF. The DNA of the CDR3 is TGTGCCAGCAGCTTAGCGGAAGCGGGGCGTGAGCAGTTCTTC.

The rearrangement joins TRBV29-1 to TRBJ2-3, with 15 bases identical to TRBD2. The CDR3 loop spans 15 amino acids. V trimming: 4 bases; J trimming: 5 bases; junction bases outside the gene matches: 4. The germline V gene encodes CDR1 SQVTM and CDR2 ANQGSEA. The CDR3 is CSVGTSGGAIDTQYF. The CDR3 DNA reads TGCAGCGTTGGGACTAGCGGGGGGGCCATAGATACGCAGTATTTT.

The chain recombines TRBV7-9 with TRBJ2-4; 8 bases are a match to TRBD2. V lost 1 base, J lost 2 bases, and 4 bases stayed unmatched. The V gene's germline CDR1 is SEHNR and CDR2 FQNEAQ (reference sequence). The CDR3 spans 16 residues. As DNA, the CDR3 is TGTGCCAGCAGCTTAGAACGGGGGGGTTCCAAAAACATTCAGTACTTC. The encoded protein is CASSLERGGSKNIQYF.

The rearrangement uses TRBV15 and TRBJ2-6; D is perhaps TRBD2 (6 bases). The CDR3 consists of 18 residues. V dropped 5 bases and J dropped 0 bases, with 17 bases sitting between them. Germline V gives CDR1 LNHNV, CDR2 YYDKDF (reference sequence). The CDR3 sequence: CATSSPGTPSSGANVLTF. The CDR3 nucleotides are TGTGCCACCAGCTCCCCCGGGACTCCCAGCTCTGGGGCCAACGTCCTGACTTTC. Filled out from reference TRBV15 and TRBJ2-6, the complete variable domain reads DAMVIQNPRYQVTQFGKPVTLSCSQTLNHNVMYWYQQKSSQAPKLLFHYYDKDFNNEADTPDNFQSRRPNTSFCFLDIRSPGLGDTAMYLCATSSPGTPSSGANVLTFGAGSRLTVL.

This rearrangement joins TRBV11-2 to TRBJ2-1; D is tentatively TRBD1 or TRBD2 (5 bases each). Deletions cut 6 bases from V and 3 bases from J, with 15 bases between. Germline V gene sequence: CDR1 SGHAT, CDR2 FQNNGV. CDR3 length: 15 residues. CDR3: CASSPAGTYYNEQFF. The CDR3 nucleotides are TGTGCCAGCAGTCCGGCCGGGACCTACTACAATGAGCAGTTCTTC.

Only a few counts were recorded for this clonotype. The rearrangement links TRBV5-1 to TRBJ2-7; D is undetermined. Germline loops: CDR1 SGHRS, CDR2 YFSETQ. V gave up 4 bases and J gave up 1 base, with 15 bases separating them. The CDR3 loop spans 15 amino acids. In nucleotides, the CDR3 is TGCGCCAGCAGCAAGGACGGAAGAAGATCCTACGAGCAGTACTTC. Translated: CASSKDGRRSYEQYF.

The chain carries TRBV6-2 or TRBV6-3 and TRBJ1-4; TRBD1 agrees at 8 bases. This CDR3 comprises 14 residues. Germline-derived CDR1 and CDR2 are MNHEY and SVGEGT. After removal of 6 bases from V and 11 bases from J, the junction contained 11 bases not matched to a gene. The CDR3 nucleotides read TGTGCCAGCAGCTCCCAGGACAGGGAGAAGAAACTGTTTTTT. Its translation is CASSSQDREKKLFF.

The chain is built from TRBV2 and TRBJ2-7; D is uncertain. The CDR3 sequence is 11 residues long. Trimming shortened V by 8 bases and J by 7 bases, and 12 bases separated the two germline ends. The germline CDR1 and CDR2 sequences are SNHLY and FYNNEI. The CDR3 protein is CASCSRAEQYF. Written as DNA, the CDR3 is TGTGCCAGCTGTTCCCGGGCAGAGCAGTACTTC.

V is TRBV9 and J is TRBJ2-5; D possibly uses TRBD1 or TRBD2 (5 bases each). CDR3 length: 13 residues. Germline-derived CDR1 and CDR2 are SGDLS and YYNGEE. Trimming left V 4 bases short and J 9 bases short, with 16 bases between. CDR3 in DNA: TGTGCCAGCAGCCCCGGGACCCCGGTGGCCCAGTACTTC. Translating it yields CASSPGTPVAQYF.

This chain connects TRBV20-1 to TRBJ2-7; D may match TRBD1 or TRBD2 (6 bases each). Germline loops: CDR1 DFQATT, CDR2 SNEGSKA (reference sequence). Trimming pared 5 bases from V and 0 bases from J, leaving 17 bases between. This CDR3 is built from 15 residues. This chain's CDR3 is CSAPRGGPLSYEQYF. DNA of the CDR3: TGCAGTGCTCCAAGAGGGGGGCCCCTCTCCTACGAGCAGTACTTC.

This chain connects TRBV12-3 or TRBV12-4 to TRBJ2-6, with D uncertain. This CDR3 spans 15 amino acids. Trimming stripped 6 bases from V and 2 bases from J, with 11 bases between. The CDR3 sequence: CASRSRAPGANVLTF. CDR3 bases: TGTGCCAGCAGATCTCGGGCTCCTGGGGCCAACGTCCTGACTTTC.

CDR3 bases: TGTGCCAGCAATCCCGCGGGCCCTCCCTCTGTGGATGAGCAGTTCTTC. Its translation is CASNPAGPPSVDEQFF. The chain recombines TRBV12-3 or TRBV12-4 with TRBJ2-1; D may be TRBD2 (5 bases). Between the trimmed V and J ends, which lost 7 bases and 8 bases, there was a span of 24 bases. The CDR3 extends over 16 amino acids.

The V and J genes are TRBV13 and TRBJ2-1; 8 bases agree with TRBD1. The ends lost 4 bases at V and 7 bases at J; junction bases unmatched: 6. Germline V gene lookup returns CDR1 PRHDT and CDR2 FYEKMQ (reference sequence). The CDR3 runs to 14 residues. In DNA form, the CDR3 reads TGTGCCAGCAGCTCCCAGGGGGCAGGGAATGAGCAGTTCTTC. This sequence encodes CASSSQGAGNEQFF.

This clonotype was seen only a few times. The CDR3 sequence: CASSSGLGQGNEKLFF. In nucleotides, the CDR3 is TGCGCCAGCAGTTCAGGGTTAGGACAGGGGAATGAAAAACTGTTTTTT. The genes are TRBV4-3 and TRBJ1-4, with TRBD1 identical over 9 bases. The junction had 10 bases not matched to a gene; V was cut back by 6 bases and J by 5 bases. The CDR3 is 16 residues long. Germline V gene lookup returns CDR1 LGHNA and CDR2 YSLEER.